Shown below are 9 T cell receptor beta chains from a single sample sequenced in a study of CDR3 diversity in severe acne (dated by TCRdb to the late 2010s). Libraries were prepared through PCR. Sequencer: Illumina HiSeq 2000. The public reads were reanalyzed by TCRdb: fastp trimming at Q25, MiXCR alignment, in-frame beta chains only. Rows matching on CDR3 protein sequence are summarized as one entry with the most common DNA and genes. Across this sample there are over 90,000 distinct CDR3 sequences, with about half seen only once. The top ten clones comprise 12% of the sample. The sample comprised blood. These receptors came from a male donor with acne.

This clonotype was seen a few times. The chain links TRBV20-1 to TRBJ2-3, with TRBD2 matching 11 bases. The CDR3 length is 14 residues. Unmatched junction bases numbered 7, after V lost 6 bases and J lost 5 bases. CDR1 is DFQATT and CDR2 is SNEGSKA in the germline V gene (reference sequence). Written as DNA, the CDR3 is TGCAGTGCCCCGGGACTAGCGGAAGGAGATACGCAGTATTTT. Translation: CSAPGLAEGDTQYF.

This clonotype qualifies as medium-sized. The chain is built from TRBV7-9 and TRBJ1-5; no reliable D call. The length of the CDR3 is 12 residues. Per germline, CDR1 SEHNR and CDR2 FQNEAQ (reference sequence). The ends were cut back, 3 bases at V and 4 bases at J, with 4 bases in the middle. CDR3 nucleotide sequence: TGTGCCAGCAGCTTCCTTAATCAGCCCCAGCATTTT. This encodes CASSFLNQPQHF.

This clonotype has only a few counts. The chain joins TRBV6-2 or TRBV6-3 to TRBJ2-2; D may be TRBD1 or TRBD2 (6 bases each). Trimming removed 0 bases from V and 0 bases from J, with 11 bases in between. CDR3 length: 17 amino acids. The germline gives CDR1 MNHEY, CDR2 SVGEGT. CDR3 bases: TGTGCCAGCAGTTACTCGATGGAGGGGGCGAACACCGGGGAGCTGTTTTTT. As protein: CASSYSMEGANTGELFF.

As regards this clonotype: The germline gene is not matched at one end of the junction; a read error may be the cause. This chain links TRBV6-6 with TRBJ1-4; D unresolved. The CDR3 consists of 12 residues. Per the germline V gene, CDR1 is MNHNY and CDR2 is SVGAGI (reference sequence). The CDR3: CAGSLVDEKLLF. In DNA, the CDR3 is TGTGCCGGCAGCCTCGTCGATGAAAAACTGCTTTTT.

This clonotype came up many times. This rearrangement joins TRBV5-6 to TRBJ2-3; unclear D gene. The CDR3 is 11 residues long. V was trimmed by 0 bases and J by 8 bases, leaving 4 bases between them. From germline, CDR1 is SGHDT and CDR2 YYEEEE. The CDR3 protein is CASSLDRTQYF. In DNA, the CDR3 is TGTGCCAGCAGCTTGGATCGTACGCAGTATTTT.

The chain's CDR3 is CASSTGYSNQPQHF. CDR3 DNA: TGTGCCAGCAGTACAGGATATAGCAATCAGCCCCAGCATTTT. The rearrangement links TRBV5-6 to TRBJ1-5, with D perhaps TRBD1 (5 bases). Germline lookup yields CDR1 SGHDT and CDR2 YYEEEE. V lost 5 bases and J lost 0, with 9 bases in between. The CDR3 runs 14 residues.

Notes on this clonotype: Since the CDR3 does not end with the conserved phenylalanine or tryptophan, this likely comes from a read error. It is unclear where the CDR3 begins or ends on the DNA, so no DNA is shown, and the CDR3 is as TCRdb lists it. CDR3 sequence: CASSTGQETGELSL. This chain connects TRBV19 to TRBJ2-2; the table's D call, TRBD1, was not checked against the DNA. Germline V gene lookup returns CDR1 LNHDA and CDR2 SQIVND (reference sequence). The CDR3 adds up to 14 amino acids, both ends counted.

At least ten counts were recorded for this clonotype. The chain combines TRBV7-3 with TRBJ1-3; D is unresolved. V dropped 1 base and J dropped 0 bases, with 13 bases sitting between them. The CDR3 is made up of 17 amino acids. Germline V gives CDR1 SGHTA, CDR2 FQGTGA. CDR3 DNA sequence: TGTGCCAGCAGCTTAAAAGCCCCAAGTAACTCTGGAAACACCATATATTTT. Protein sequence: CASSLKAPSNSGNTIYF.

This clonotype was seen only once. The chain links TRBV6-5 to TRBJ2-3; 7 nucleotides agree with TRBD1. Germline trimming cut 5 bases from V and 1 base from J; bases unmatched to any gene: 0. CDR1 and CDR2 from the germline V gene are MNHEY and SVGAGI. The CDR3 totals 13 residues. The CDR3 nucleotides are TGTGCCAGCAGTACAGGGGGCACAGATACGCAGTATTTT. This translates into CASSTGGTDTQYF.